The 28 T cell receptor beta chains reported below all come from one sample, sequenced in a study of OX40 agonist ivuxolimab in advanced cancers. The assay was immunoSEQ multiplex PCR, and TCRdb's table has in-frame clones only and misses some. The sample holds just over 95,000 clones, roughly 89% seen once. Source: CD4+ or CD8+ T cells sorted from blood, taken in a trial of the OX40 agonist ivuxolimab. Receptors originate from an adult with an advanced solid tumor such as melanoma, head and neck, liver or kidney cancer.

This clone was counted a single time. This chain links TRBV19 with TRBJ2-3, with D perhaps TRBD1 or TRBD2 (5 bases each). The CDR3 covers 15 residues. Between the trimmed V and J ends, which lost 10 bases and 1 base, there was a span of 18 bases. Germline V lookup: CDR1 LNHDA, CDR2 SQIVND (reference sequence). Here the CDR3 DNA reads TGTGCCACGTCCGGGACCACCACTGGCACAGATACGCAGTATTTT. Residues: CATSGTTTGTDTQYF.

The CDR3 bases are TGTGCCAGCAGCTTAGGGCTAGCGGGGGCCCGCAATGAGCAGTTCTTC. Its protein is CASSLGLAGARNEQFF. The rearrangement uses TRBV11-3 and TRBJ2-1; 10 bases match TRBD2. Germline V gives CDR1 SGHNT, CDR2 YENEEA. The ends lost 1 base at V and 6 bases at J; junction bases unmatched: 6. This CDR3 comprises 16 residues. The full variable domain, completed using reference TRBV11-3 and TRBJ2-1, is EAGVVQSPRYKIIEKKQPVAFWCNPISGHNTLYWYLQNLGQGPELLIRYENEEAVDDSQLPKDRFSAERLKGVDSTLKIQPAELGDSAVYLCASSLGLAGARNEQFFGPGTRLTVL.

This chain joins TRBV2 and TRBJ2-1; TRBD1 matches 7 bases. The junction had 4 bases not matched to a gene; V was cut back by 7 bases and J by 7 bases. This CDR3 is 12 amino acids long. Germline V gene sequence: CDR1 SNHLY, CDR2 FYNNEI. CDR3 sequence reads: CASKRDSNEQFF. As DNA, the CDR3 is TGTGCCAGCAAACGGGACAGTAATGAGCAGTTCTTC.

V usage is TRBV5-1 and J usage is TRBJ2-5; 8 nucleotides agree with TRBD2. V was pared by 1 base and J by 2 bases, with 4 bases of the junction left unmatched. Germline-derived CDR1 and CDR2 are SGHRS and YFSETQ. The CDR3 has 15 residues. The CDR3 coding sequence is TGCGCCAGCAGCTTGAACGGACTAGCACAAGAGACCCAGTACTTC. It codes for CASSLNGLAQETQYF.

This chain uses TRBV29-1 with TRBJ1-1, with a tentative D call TRBD1 (6 bases). Germline CDR1 is SQVTM and CDR2 is ANQGSEA. V shed 3 bases and J shed 6 bases, with 11 bases lying between them. The CDR3 totals 12 residues. CDR3 bases: TGCAGCGTTGAGGGGGCCGGCGCTGAAGCTTTCTTT. Translating it yields CSVEGAGAEAFF. Variable domain in full (rest from reference TRBV29-1 and TRBJ1-1): SAVISQKPSRDICQRGTSLTIQCQVDSQVTMMFWYRQQPGQSLTLIATANQGSEATYESGFVIDKFPISRPNLTFSTLTVSNMSPEDSSIYLCSVEGAGAEAFFGQGTRLTVV.

The sample holds one count of this clone. The chain combines TRBV4-1 with TRBJ1-5; possibly TRBD1 for D (5 bases). The CDR3 sequence is 13 residues long. The germline CDR1 and CDR2 sequences are MGHRA and YSYEKL. Trimming stripped 1 base from V and 7 bases from J, with 8 bases between. CDR3 DNA: TGCGCCAGCAGCCAAGTACAGGTCCAGCCCCAGCATTTT. Protein: CASSQVQVQPQHF.

The chain combines TRBV10-3 with TRBJ1-1; D unresolved. V was pared by 3 bases and J by 2 bases, with 16 bases between. Germline V CDR1 and CDR2: ENHRY, SYGVKD. The length of the CDR3 is 16 residues. The CDR3 reads CAISDLGLPPNTEAFF. In nucleotides, the CDR3 is TGTGCCATCAGTGATCTTGGACTACCACCTAACACTGAAGCTTTCTTT.

In its sample, this clone was seen once. This chain links TRBV9 with TRBJ2-1; the match to TRBD2 covers 8 bases. Losses at the gene ends were 6 bases for V and 8 bases for J; bases not matched to a gene: 16. Per the germline V gene, CDR1 is SGDLS and CDR2 is YYNGEE. The CDR3 consists of 16 residues. In nucleotides, the CDR3 is TGTGCCAGCACCCCGCATTCGGGGGGGCAGGCCCATGAGCAGTTCTTC. Protein sequence: CASTPHSGGQAHEQFF. Based on the CDR3 plus reference TRBV9 and TRBJ2-1, the full variable domain is DSGVTQTPKHLITATGQRVTLRCSPRSGDLSVYWYQQSLDQGLQFLIQYYNGEERAKGNILERFSAQQFPDLHSELNLSSLELGDSALYFCASTPHSGGQAHEQFFGPGTRLTVL.

V usage is TRBV6-1 and J usage is TRBJ1-2; D is perhaps TRBD1 (5 bases). CDR3 length: 12 residues. The ends were cut back, 3 bases at V and 6 bases at J, with 8 bases in the middle. Germline CDR1 and CDR2: MNHNS and SASEGT. CDR3 sequence: CASSDGGNGYTF. The CDR3, as DNA: TGTGCCAGCAGTGACGGGGGAAATGGCTACACCTTC.

The rearrangement links TRBV30 to TRBJ1-4; TRBD1 might be the D (6 bases). The CDR3 has 16 amino acids. Trimming removed 4 bases at V and 8 bases at J, with 23 bases between. CDR1 GTSNPN and CDR2 SVGIG come from the germline V gene (reference sequence). The CDR3 sequence is CAWTPPGWGAREKLFF. In DNA, the CDR3 is TGTGCCTGGACCCCCCCCGGGTGGGGGGCCCGAGAAAAACTGTTTTTT.

This clone has a handful of counts. The rearrangement links TRBV9 to TRBJ2-5, with D perhaps given as TRBD1 or TRBD2 (5 bases each). The germline gives CDR1 SGDLS, CDR2 YYNGEE. The CDR3 extends over 15 amino acids. V shed 4 bases and J shed 1 base, with 14 bases lying between them. CDR3 bases: TGTGCCAGCAGCCCAGGGTTAGCGCGCCAAGAGACCCAGTACTTC. Protein sequence: CASSPGLARQETQYF.

This clone was observed a few times. The chain employs TRBV28 and TRBJ2-4; 9 bases map to TRBD1. The CDR3 length is 16 residues. Germline loops: CDR1 MDHEN, CDR2 SYDVKM. J lost 1 base, V lost 5 bases, and 6 bases had no gene match. CDR3 sequence: CASSGSGQGAKNIQYF. Here the CDR3 DNA reads TGTGCCAGCAGTGGAAGCGGACAGGGGGCCAAAAACATTCAGTACTTC. The full variable domain, completed using reference TRBV28 and TRBJ2-4, is DVKVTQSSRYLVKRTGEKVFLECVQDMDHENMFWYRQDPGLGLRLIYFSYDVKMKEKGDIPEGYSVSREKKERFSLILESASTNQTSMYLCASSGSGQGAKNIQYFGAGTRLSVL.

The V call is TRBV25-1, the J call TRBJ2-6; TRBD2 is a possible D gene (7 bases). Deletions cut 5 bases from V and 4 bases from J, with 18 bases between. CDR1 is MGHDK and CDR2 is SYGVNS in the germline V gene. The CDR3 consists of 17 residues. The CDR3 region has the DNA TGTGCCAGCAGTACATCGAGGGGGGGACTGGGGGCCAACGTCCTGACTTTC. Translation: CASSTSRGGLGANVLTF. Together with reference TRBV25-1 and TRBJ2-6, the CDR3 gives the full variable domain: EADIYQTPRYLVIGTGKKITLECSQTMGHDKMYWYQQDPGMELHLIHYSYGVNSTEKGDLSSESTVSRIRTEHFPLTLESARPSHTSQYLCASSTSRGGLGANVLTFGAGSRLTVL.

This rearrangement joins TRBV30 to TRBJ1-3, with TRBD1 matching over 7 bases. The CDR3 extends over 15 amino acids. Germline values: CDR1 GTSNPN, CDR2 SVGIG (reference sequence). Trimming removed 3 bases from V and 2 bases from J; junction bases left unmatched: 7. DNA for the CDR3: TGTGCCTGGAGCCAGCCAGGGGGAGCTGGAAACACCATATATTTT. Its translation is CAWSQPGGAGNTIYF.

This chain connects TRBV2 to TRBJ1-5, with D tentatively TRBD1 (5 bases). The CDR3 has 14 amino acids. V shed 11 bases and J shed 7 bases, with 21 bases lying between them. The germline V gene encodes CDR1 SNHLY and CDR2 FYNNEI. The CDR3 protein is CASQGRGPAQPQHF. As DNA, the CDR3 is TGTGCCTCCCAGGGAAGAGGGCCTGCCCAGCCCCAGCATTTT.

This chain links TRBV30 with TRBJ1-6; D perhaps matches TRBD1 (5 bases). The germline gives CDR1 GTSNPN, CDR2 SVGIG (reference sequence). The germline V and J ends were trimmed by 3 bases and 8 bases, with 14 bases remaining between them. This CDR3 contains 14 residues. The CDR3, as DNA: TGTGCCTGGAGCCCCGGCAGGGCTGATTCACCCCTCCACTTT. It yields the protein CAWSPGRADSPLHF.

The chain uses TRBV28 and TRBJ1-5; D is unclear. Trimming took off 2 bases at V and 6 bases at J, with 8 bases between the two ends. The germline V gene has CDR1 MDHEN and CDR2 SYDVKM. The CDR3 has 13 amino acids. CDR3 residues: CASSLLGSQPQHF. The CDR3 bases are TGTGCCAGCAGTTTACTGGGAAGTCAGCCCCAGCATTTT.

CDR3 protein: CASSQGTAKNSPLHF. In DNA, the CDR3 is TGTGCCAGCAGCCAAGGGACCGCGAAGAATTCACCCCTCCACTTT. The V and J genes are TRBV14 and TRBJ1-6; D ambiguous. This CDR3 spans 15 amino acids. The germline CDR1 and CDR2 sequences are SGHDN and FVKESK. Trimming cost V 1 base and J 7 bases, with 11 bases left between them.

This rearrangement joins TRBV10-3 to TRBJ2-1, with D possibly matching TRBD2 (5 bases). V was trimmed by 7 bases and J by 8 bases, leaving 9 bases between them. CDR1 ENHRY and CDR2 SYGVKD come from the germline V gene. The CDR3 is 11 amino acids. The CDR3 loop reads CAIIWGDEQFF. Written as DNA, the CDR3 is TGTGCCATCATTTGGGGAGATGAGCAGTTCTTC.

V is TRBV28 and J is TRBJ1-6; a weak D match, TRBD1 (5 bases). From germline, CDR1 is MDHEN and CDR2 SYDVKM. CDR3 length: 15 amino acids. CDR3 protein: CDTLDPQADNSPLHF. For the CDR3, the DNA is TGTGACACCTTGGACCCACAGGCCGATAATTCACCCCTCCACTTT.

The chain's CDR3 is CASSRTGEGNQPQHF. Here the CDR3 DNA reads TGCGCCAGCAGTAGGACAGGAGAAGGCAATCAGCCCCAGCATTTT. The genes are TRBV5-1 and TRBJ1-5, with 7 nucleotides matching TRBD1. Germline loops: CDR1 SGHRS, CDR2 YFSETQ. J gave up 2 bases and V 5 bases, and 7 bases lay outside the gene matches. The CDR3 sequence is 15 residues long. The whole variable domain, filled in from reference TRBV5-1 and TRBJ1-5, reads KAGVTQTPRYLIKTRGQQVTLSCSPISGHRSVSWYQQTPGQGLQFLFEYFSETQRNKGNFPGRFSGRQFSNSRSEMNVSTLELGDSALYLCASSRTGEGNQPQHFGDGTRLSIL.

The chain is built from TRBV14 and TRBJ1-5, with D perhaps matching TRBD1 (5 bases). Trimming pared 3 bases from V and 4 bases from J, leaving 7 bases between. The CDR3 is 13 amino acids. Germline V gene sequence: CDR1 SGHDN, CDR2 FVKESK. The CDR3 sequence is CASSQTANQPQHF. The CDR3 coding sequence is TGTGCCAGCAGCCAGACAGCTAATCAGCCCCAGCATTTT. The full variable domain, with the rest looked up from reference TRBV14 and TRBJ1-5, is EAGVTQFPSHSVIEKGQTVTLRCDPISGHDNLYWYRRVMGKEIKFLLHFVKESKQDESGMPNNRFLAERTGGTYSTLKVQPAELEDSGVYFCASSQTANQPQHFGDGTRLSIL.

V and J are TRBV4-1 and TRBJ1-2, with D possibly matching TRBD1 (5 bases). Trimming shortened V by 1 base and J by 5 bases, and 14 bases separated the two germline ends. The length of the CDR3 is 15 residues. Germline-derived CDR1 and CDR2 are MGHRA and YSYEKL. The CDR3 loop reads CASSQVRQGVYGYTF. The DNA for the CDR3 is TGCGCCAGCAGCCAAGTTCGCCAGGGTGTTTATGGCTACACCTTC.

This chain connects TRBV10-3 to TRBJ2-1; TRBD2 is a possible D gene (5 bases). The germline V and J ends were trimmed by 9 bases and 2 bases, with 11 bases remaining between them. The CDR3 is 13 amino acids. Germline V CDR1 and CDR2: ENHRY, SYGVKD. In DNA, the CDR3 is TGTGCCATTGCGGGCTCTCCCTACAATGAGCAGTTCTTC. It is translated as CAIAGSPYNEQFF.

V usage is TRBV5-1 and J usage is TRBJ2-5; D may be TRBD1 (5 bases). V lost 4 bases and J lost 4, with 14 bases in between. CDR1 is SGHRS, CDR2 YFSETQ, per germline. The CDR3 is 14 residues long. The CDR3 here is CASSTGWSGETQYF. The CDR3 DNA is TGCGCCAGCAGCACAGGATGGTCGGGAGAGACCCAGTACTTC.

The chain couples TRBV5-4 to TRBJ2-1; perhaps TRBD2 as D (5 bases). The CDR3 covers 14 residues. Germline CDR1 is SGHNT and CDR2 is YYREEE (reference sequence). The V end was cut by 1 base, the J end by 4 bases, with 9 bases between. The CDR3 bases are TGTGCCAGCAGCTTGATGATAGCGTACAATGAGCAGTTCTTC. It specifies CASSLMIAYNEQFF.

This chain uses TRBV5-4 with TRBJ2-7; 8 bases are a match to TRBD1. The CDR3 contains 16 residues. Germline V gene sequence: CDR1 SGHNT, CDR2 YYREEE (reference sequence). The J segment lost 2 bases and the V segment lost 4 bases, leaving 11 bases of the junction unmatched. In DNA form, the CDR3 reads TGTGCCAGCAGCGGCCGGGACAGGCGAAACACCTACGAGCAGTACTTC. Protein product: CASSGRDRRNTYEQYF.

The chain recombines TRBV6-6 with TRBJ2-7; D is possibly TRBD2 (5 bases). CDR1 is MNHNY, CDR2 SVGAGI, per germline (reference sequence). The CDR3 covers 14 residues. The germline V and J ends were trimmed by 5 bases and 3 bases, with 14 bases remaining between them. In DNA, the CDR3 is TGTGCCAGCAGTGCAGGAGTCGGAGGCTACGAGCAGTACTTC. Encoded protein: CASSAGVGGYEQYF.